One T cell receptor beta chain is described in this entry. The data originate from a study of T cell changes during pregnancy in multiple sclerosis. The CDR3 extends over 14 amino acids. Germline loops: CDR1 LNHDA, CDR2 SQIVND (reference sequence). V was trimmed by 7 bases and J by 5 bases, leaving 14 bases between them. The method was immunoSEQ multiplex PCR; TCRdb's version includes in-frame clones alone and lacks a portion of them. The sample includes approximately 74,000 clones, 88% seen only once; the top ten take 3.3%. The source of this sequence is a female donor with multiple sclerosis, enrolled in a pregnancy study. The chain recombines TRBV19 with TRBJ2-2; tentatively, D is TRBD2 (5 bases). The sequences come from peripheral blood, collected before pregnancy. This CDR3 is CASISTGWTGELFF. In DNA form, the CDR3 reads TGTGCCAGTATTTCGACGGGGTGGACCGGGGAGCTGTTTTTT.